This T cell receptor beta chain was sequenced for a study of OX40 agonist ivuxolimab in advanced cancers. About the research overall: Those treated in dose escalation had hepatocellular carcinoma, melanoma, renal cell cancer or head and neck cancer. Partial responses occurred in three patients (one hepatocellular carcinoma, two cutaneous melanoma). Study-level results: Still undetermined is the antigen specificity of the expanded peripheral T cells.

The CDR3 consists of 15 residues. Germline CDR1 MDHEN, CDR2 SYDVKM. The V gene lost 4 bases and the J gene lost 1 base, with 8 bases spanning the gap. The data were produced by immunoSEQ multiplex PCR, yet TCRdb's version contains in-frame clones alone and is incomplete. The sample contains 65,000 to 95,000 clones, 91% of which appear only once. As regards this clone: The antigen remains undetermined.

The rearrangement joins TRBV28 to TRBJ2-6; D remains unclear. The sequence was collected from an adult with an advanced solid tumor such as melanoma, head and neck, liver or kidney cancer. Sequencing was performed on CD4+ or CD8+ T cells sorted from blood, taken in a trial of the OX40 agonist ivuxolimab. CDR3 region: CASSSGASGANVLTF. Here the CDR3 DNA reads TGTGCCAGCAGTTCTGGTGCTTCTGGGGCCAACGTCCTGACTTTC.